These T cell receptor beta chains were read from a single sample in a study of blood T cell repertoires in COVID-19. TCRdb's table, derived via immunoSEQ multiplex PCR, lists solely in-frame clones and lacks some. The sample holds over 150,000 clones, over 70% seen once. Sequencing was done on a sample of peripheral blood. All receptors come from a woman aged 55-69 years with acute or convalescent COVID-19. Both conserved end residues are part of each CDR3. The order of the fields is D gene, clone size, V gene, J gene, CDR3 protein, CDR3 DNA. The D gene is left open where the match is weak. A row's size may be missing; if present it is once, few, many or a size class.

.	.	TRBV5-1	TRBJ1-1	CASSPPTDTEAFF	TGCGCCAGCAGCCCACCGACAGACACTGAAGCTTTCTTT
.	.	TRBV28	TRBJ1-4	CASTLNEKLFF	TGTGCCAGCACCTTAAATGAAAAACTGTTTTTT
.	.	TRBV6-1	TRBJ2-2	CASSERRAGTGELFF	TGTGCCAGCAGTGAACGGCGGGCGGGTACCGGGGAGCTGTTTTTT
TRBD1	.	TRBV7-2	TRBJ1-4	CASSRGQAHGGKLFF	TGTGCCAGCAGCCGTGGACAGGCACATGGAGGAAAACTGTTTTTT
TRBD1	.	TRBV6-5	TRBJ1-5	CASSATGGGKPQHF	TGTGCCAGCAGCGCGACAGGGGGCGGGAAGCCCCAGCATTTT
TRBD1	.	TRBV28	TRBJ1-3	CAGKSTGGLGNTIYF	TGTGCCGGTAAATCGACAGGGGGCCTTGGAAACACCATATATTTT
.	.	TRBV6-2/TRBV6-3	TRBJ1-1	CASSLYSIPKGGEAFF	TGTGCCAGCAGCCTTTACTCAATTCCCAAGGGAGGTGAAGCTTTCTTT
TRBD1	.	TRBV27	TRBJ1-5	CASSLGTGTNQPQHF	TGTGCCAGCAGTCTAGGGACAGGGACCAATCAGCCCCAGCATTTT
TRBD2	.	TRBV15	TRBJ2-1	CATSRHGLAGPGEQFF	TGTGCCACCAGCAGACACGGACTAGCGGGGCCGGGGGAGCAGTTCTTC
.	.	TRBV7-3	TRBJ1-2	CASSPTGTEGGYTF	TGTGCCAGCAGCCCTACCGGGACGGAGGGTGGCTACACCTTC
.	.	TRBV27	TRBJ2-7	CASRSIRRGAGGYEQYF	TGTGCCAGCAGGTCTATAAGACGCGGGGCAGGAGGCTACGAGCAGTACTTC
TRBD1	.	TRBV30	TRBJ1-2	CAWAGTGIGYTF	TGTGCCTGGGCCGGGACAGGTATCGGCTACACCTTC
.	.	TRBV30	TRBJ2-4	CAWSNGVAKNIQYF	TGTGCCTGGAGTAACGGTGTAGCCAAAAACATTCAGTACTTC
.	.	TRBV19	TRBJ1-2	CASSKGLVGYGYTF	TGTGCCAGTAGCAAGGGGTTAGTGGGCTATGGCTACACCTTC
TRBD1	few	TRBV11-2	TRBJ1-2	CASSPAGTGRDYGYTF	TGTGCCAGCAGCCCAGCCGGGACAGGGAGAGACTATGGCTACACCTTC
TRBD2	.	TRBV18	TRBJ2-3	CASSPLAGGLGTDTQYF	TGTGCCAGCTCACCCCTAGCGGGGGGGCTGGGCACAGATACGCAGTATTTT
TRBD1	.	TRBV14	TRBJ1-1	CASSQGRWTGDLEAFF	TGTGCCAGCAGCCAGGGACGTTGGACAGGCGACCTTGAAGCTTTCTTT
TRBD1	.	TRBV27	TRBJ1-5	CASSPLQGAMGLNQPQHF	TGTGCCAGCAGTCCGCTGCAGGGGGCCATGGGCCTTAATCAGCCCCAGCATTTT
TRBD1	.	TRBV4-3	TRBJ2-5	CASSQERGRGQTQYF	TGCGCCAGCAGCCAAGAGAGGGGCAGGGGGCAGACCCAGTACTTC
.	.	TRBV7-2	TRBJ2-5	CASSRYPMGAQETQYF	TGTGCCAGCAGCCGCTATCCCATGGGGGCCCAAGAGACCCAGTACTTC
TRBD2	.	TRBV3-1/TRBV3-2	TRBJ2-2	CASSQRTSGGLNTGELFF	TGTGCCAGCAGCCAACGGACTAGCGGGGGGCTGAACACCGGGGAGCTGTTTTTT
.	.	TRBV7-2	TRBJ2-4	CASSLEAGASGIAKNIQYF	TGTGCCAGCAGCTTAGAGGCAGGGGCGAGTGGTATAGCCAAAAACATTCAGTACTTC
.	.	TRBV24-1	TRBJ2-5	CATSDPLRGETQYF	TGTGCCACCAGTGATCCGCTAAGGGGAGAGACCCAGTACTTC
TRBD1	.	TRBV9	TRBJ1-4	CASSVGRGLANEKLFF	TGTGCCAGCAGCGTAGGAAGGGGGCTAGCTAATGAAAAACTGTTTTTT
TRBD1	.	TRBV6-5	TRBJ2-7	CASSYPGQGYEQYF	TGTGCCAGCAGTTACCCCGGACAGGGGTATGAGCAGTACTTC
.	.	TRBV19	TRBJ1-5	CASRPTGTQPQHF	TGTGCCAGTAGACCAACAGGGACCCAGCCCCAGCATTTT
.	few	TRBV24-1	TRBJ1-2	CATSDAPGRDNYGYTF	TGTGCCACCAGTGATGCCCCTGGTCGGGATAACTATGGCTACACCTTC
TRBD1	.	TRBV19	TRBJ1-1	CASSAWTGSEAFF	TGTGCCAGTAGTGCCTGGACAGGGTCCGAAGCTTTCTTT
TRBD1	.	TRBV6-2/TRBV6-3	TRBJ1-2	CASSYSRQGNYGYTF	TGTGCCAGCAGTTACTCTCGACAGGGGAACTATGGCTACACCTTC
TRBD2	.	TRBV7-2	TRBJ2-1	CASSFFGGASNEQFF	TGTGCCAGCAGCTTCTTCGGGGGGGCAAGCAATGAGCAGTTCTTC
TRBD1	.	TRBV6-5	TRBJ1-2	CASSYSKGGNYGYTF	TGTGCCAGCAGTTACTCGAAAGGGGGCAACTATGGCTACACCTTC
TRBD1	.	TRBV19	TRBJ1-1	CASTPLRDRSNTEAFF	TGTGCCAGTACTCCCCTCCGGGACAGGTCGAACACTGAAGCTTTCTTT
TRBD1	.	TRBV2	TRBJ1-2	CASSSGTGAANYGYTF	TGTGCCAGCAGTTCCGGGACAGGGGCGGCTAACTATGGCTACACCTTC
TRBD1	.	TRBV4-1	TRBJ1-1	CASRHPGQGNPEAFF	TGCGCCAGCAGACATCCGGGACAGGGGAACCCTGAAGCTTTCTTT
TRBD1	.	TRBV9	TRBJ1-5	CASKQREGQGGYSNQPQHF	TGTGCCAGCAAACAACGTGAGGGACAGGGGGGGTATAGCAATCAGCCCCAGCATTTT
.	.	TRBV6-2/TRBV6-3	TRBJ2-1	CASSQGGEQFF	TGTGCCAGCAGTCAAGGGGGAGAGCAGTTCTTC
.	few	TRBV10-3	TRBJ1-5	CAITGESNQPQHF	TGTGCCATCACGGGGGAGAGCAATCAGCCCCAGCATTTT
.	.	TRBV15	TRBJ2-3	CATSRGTAPDTQYF	TGTGCCACCAGCAGGGGGACTGCCCCAGATACGCAGTATTTT
.	once	TRBV6-1	TRBJ1-6	CASSEFPAGSPLHF	TGTGCCAGCAGTGAATTCCCGGCGGGGTCACCCCTCCACTTT
TRBD1	.	TRBV5-4	TRBJ1-2	CASSPPLTGRGGYTF	TGTGCCAGCAGCCCCCCCCTGACAGGGAGAGGCGGCTACACCTTC
TRBD1	once	TRBV25-1	TRBJ1-1	CASSHYQGADEAFF	TGTGCCAGCAGTCACTATCAGGGGGCGGATGAAGCTTTCTTT
.	.	TRBV27	TRBJ1-2	CASSLFRGGGYTF	TGTGCCAGCAGTTTATTTAGGGGCGGCGGCTACACCTTC
.	.	TRBV7-9	TRBJ2-3	CASSPQGTSTDTQYF	TGTGCCAGCAGCCCCCAGGGAACTAGCACAGATACGCAGTATTTT
TRBD2	once	TRBV7-2	TRBJ2-7	CASSLFGGAGDEQYF	TGTGCCAGCAGCCTATTCGGGGGGGCCGGGGACGAGCAGTACTTC
.	.	TRBV5-1	TRBJ2-5	CASSFGTAQETQYF	TGCGCCAGCAGCTTCGGAACAGCCCAAGAGACCCAGTACTTC
TRBD1	.	TRBV3-1/TRBV3-2	TRBJ1-3	CASSPRQGDGNTIYF	TGTGCCAGCAGCCCACGACAGGGGGATGGAAACACCATATATTTT
TRBD1	.	TRBV2	TRBJ1-5	CASRAGTGLFNQPQHF	TGTGCCAGCAGGGCTGGGACAGGGCTTTTTAATCAGCCCCAGCATTTT
.	.	TRBV4-1	TRBJ1-1	CASSSSGPGEAFF	TGCGCCAGCAGCTCATCAGGGCCCGGTGAAGCTTTCTTT
TRBD1	.	TRBV19	TRBJ2-1	CASSIGVAGQGTEQFF	TGTGCCAGTAGTATAGGGGTAGCGGGACAGGGGACTGAGCAGTTCTTC
TRBD1	.	TRBV7-8	TRBJ1-5	CASSLRDSSNQPQHF	TGTGCCAGCAGCTTGCGGGACAGCTCCAATCAGCCCCAGCATTTT
.	.	TRBV7-8	TRBJ2-3	CASSLSDTQYF	TGTGCCAGCAGCTTATCGGATACGCAGTATTTT
.	.	TRBV3-1/TRBV3-2	TRBJ2-1	CASSQEDLGYNEQFF	TGTGCCAGCAGCCAAGAGGACTTGGGATACAATGAGCAGTTCTTC
.	.	TRBV6-1	TRBJ2-6	CASSGQSGANVLTF	TGTGCCAGCAGTGGACAGTCTGGGGCCAACGTCCTGACTTTC
.	.	TRBV7-9	TRBJ1-2	CASSAQWAGYGYTF	TGTGCCAGCAGCGCGCAGTGGGCAGGGTATGGCTACACCTTC
TRBD2	.	TRBV18	TRBJ2-7	CASSPLGLAGTYEQYF	TGTGCCAGCTCACCCCTTGGACTAGCGGGGACGTACGAGCAGTACTTC
TRBD1	.	TRBV7-2	TRBJ1-2	CASSLGSSGGNYGYTF	TGTGCCAGCAGCTTAGGGTCTTCAGGGGGAAACTATGGCTACACCTTC
.	.	TRBV6-6	TRBJ2-5	CASSYGNRHQETQYF	TGTGCCAGCAGTTACGGTAACAGGCACCAAGAGACCCAGTACTTC
.	.	TRBV28	TRBJ1-3	CASSESSGNTIYF	TGTGCCAGCAGTGAGAGCTCTGGAAACACCATATATTTT